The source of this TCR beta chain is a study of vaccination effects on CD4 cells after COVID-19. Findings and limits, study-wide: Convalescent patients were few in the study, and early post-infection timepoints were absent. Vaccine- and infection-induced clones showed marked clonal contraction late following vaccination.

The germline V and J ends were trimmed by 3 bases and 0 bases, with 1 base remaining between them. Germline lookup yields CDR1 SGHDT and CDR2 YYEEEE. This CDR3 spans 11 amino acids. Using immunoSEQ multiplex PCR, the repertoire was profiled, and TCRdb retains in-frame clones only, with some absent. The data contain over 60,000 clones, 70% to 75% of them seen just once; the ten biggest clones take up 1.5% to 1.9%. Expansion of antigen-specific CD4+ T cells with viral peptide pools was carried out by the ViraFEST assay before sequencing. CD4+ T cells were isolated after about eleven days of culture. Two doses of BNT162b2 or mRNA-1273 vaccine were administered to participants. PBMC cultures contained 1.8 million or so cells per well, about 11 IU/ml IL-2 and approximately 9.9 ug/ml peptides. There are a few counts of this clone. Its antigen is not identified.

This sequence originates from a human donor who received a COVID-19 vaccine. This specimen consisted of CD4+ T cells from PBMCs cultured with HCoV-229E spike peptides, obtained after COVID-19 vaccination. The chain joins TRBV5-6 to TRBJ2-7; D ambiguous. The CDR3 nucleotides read TGTGCCAGCAGCTACTCCTACGAGCAGTACGTC. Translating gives CASSYSYEQYV.